A selection of T cell receptor beta chains follows, all from one sample in a study of OX40 agonist ivuxolimab in advanced cancers. The data were produced by immunoSEQ multiplex PCR, yet TCRdb's version contains in-frame clones alone and is incomplete. The top ten clones hold around 17% of a sample with 37,000 or so clones, approximately 84% of them seen once. The input for sequencing was CD4+ or CD8+ T cells sorted from blood, taken in a trial of the OX40 agonist ivuxolimab. All receptors come from an adult with an advanced solid tumor such as melanoma, head and neck, liver or kidney cancer. The CDR3 runs from the conserved cysteine through the conserved F or W. D genes are given only for firm matches. Clone size is stated in some rows and not others, as once, few, many or a class when expanded.

d_call: .
v_call: TRBV13
j_call: TRBJ2-3
clone_size: .
cdr3_aa: CASSQAASTDTQYF
cdr3_nt: TGTGCCAGCAGCCAAGCAGCTAGCACAGATACGCAGTATTTT

d_call: .
v_call: TRBV9
j_call: TRBJ2-7
clone_size: .
cdr3_aa: CASSASGTGYEQYF
cdr3_nt: TGTGCCAGCAGCGCCTCCGGGACGGGCTACGAGCAGTACTTC

d_call: .
v_call: TRBV7-6
j_call: TRBJ2-1
clone_size: medium-sized
cdr3_aa: CASSFLSGDIVLSEQFF
cdr3_nt: TGTGCCAGCAGCTTCCTTTCGGGAGATATTGTCCTGAGTGAGCAGTTCTTC

d_call: .
v_call: TRBV7-6
j_call: TRBJ2-7
clone_size: .
cdr3_aa: CASSFEDRYEQYF
cdr3_nt: TGTGCCAGCAGCTTCGAAGACAGGTACGAGCAGTACTTC

d_call: .
v_call: TRBV4-2
j_call: TRBJ1-1
clone_size: .
cdr3_aa: CASSQGVNTEAFF
cdr3_nt: TGTGCCAGCAGCCAAGGCGTGAACACTGAAGCTTTCTTT

d_call: TRBD2
v_call: TRBV6-5
j_call: TRBJ2-1
clone_size: .
cdr3_aa: CASSVGLAGADEQFF
cdr3_nt: TGTGCCAGCAGCGTCGGACTAGCGGGAGCCGATGAGCAGTTCTTC

d_call: .
v_call: TRBV5-5
j_call: TRBJ1-1
clone_size: .
cdr3_aa: CASSFRVGANTEAFF
cdr3_nt: TGTGCCAGCAGCTTCAGGGTAGGGGCAAACACTGAAGCTTTCTTT

d_call: TRBD2
v_call: TRBV4-1
j_call: TRBJ2-7
clone_size: .
cdr3_aa: CASSQALAGRYEQYF
cdr3_nt: TGCGCCAGCAGCCAAGCTTTAGCGGGGCGGTACGAGCAGTACTTC

d_call: .
v_call: TRBV9
j_call: TRBJ1-1
clone_size: .
cdr3_aa: CASSDSRTGTVNTEAFF
cdr3_nt: TGTGCCAGCAGCGATTCCCGAACCGGGACGGTGAACACTGAAGCTTTCTTT

d_call: .
v_call: TRBV6-6
j_call: TRBJ2-7
clone_size: .
cdr3_aa: CASRPGLTYEQYF
cdr3_nt: TGTGCCAGCAGGCCGGGACTCACCTACGAGCAGTACTTC

d_call: .
v_call: TRBV7-9
j_call: TRBJ2-3
clone_size: .
cdr3_aa: CASSLARTGGVDTQYF
cdr3_nt: TGTGCCAGCAGCTTAGCGCGAACAGGGGGGGTAGATACGCAGTATTTT

d_call: .
v_call: TRBV4-1
j_call: TRBJ2-7
clone_size: .
cdr3_aa: CASSQEGGAGRPRTYEQYF
cdr3_nt: TGCGCCAGCAGCCAAGAGGGCGGTGCGGGACGACCTAGGACCTACGAGCAGTACTTC

d_call: .
v_call: TRBV6-1
j_call: TRBJ1-2
clone_size: few
cdr3_aa: CASSEVAGPRGYTF
cdr3_nt: TGTGCCAGCAGTGAAGTTGCCGGGCCAAGAGGCTACACCTTC

d_call: TRBD2
v_call: TRBV18
j_call: TRBJ2-7
clone_size: once
cdr3_aa: CASSLWETSGYYEQYF
cdr3_nt: TGTGCCAGCTCCTTGTGGGAGACTAGCGGTTACTACGAGCAGTACTTC

d_call: .
v_call: TRBV9
j_call: TRBJ1-1
clone_size: .
cdr3_aa: CASSVGGTEAFF
cdr3_nt: TGTGCCAGCAGCGTAGGGGGAACTGAAGCTTTCTTT

d_call: .
v_call: TRBV19
j_call: TRBJ2-7
clone_size: .
cdr3_aa: CASSIPPYEQYF
cdr3_nt: TGTGCCAGTAGTATCCCCCCTTACGAGCAGTACTTC

d_call: TRBD1
v_call: TRBV6-1
j_call: TRBJ2-5
clone_size: .
cdr3_aa: CASSDRDSRYLNVQETQYF
cdr3_nt: TGTGCCAGCAGTGACCGGGACAGCCGCTATTTAAATGTCCAAGAGACCCAGTACTTC

d_call: .
v_call: TRBV9
j_call: TRBJ2-5
clone_size: .
cdr3_aa: CASGGGSPQETQYF
cdr3_nt: TGTGCCAGCGGAGGAGGGAGCCCACAAGAGACCCAGTACTTC

d_call: .
v_call: TRBV6-1
j_call: TRBJ2-6
clone_size: few
cdr3_aa: CASSESFGTGANVLTF
cdr3_nt: TGTGCCAGCAGTGAATCCTTCGGAACAGGGGCCAACGTCCTGACTTTC

d_call: .
v_call: TRBV4-3
j_call: TRBJ1-2
clone_size: .
cdr3_aa: CASSQDSAGAYGYTF
cdr3_nt: TGCGCCAGCAGCCAAGATTCCGCAGGGGCCTATGGCTACACCTTC

d_call: .
v_call: TRBV11-3
j_call: TRBJ1-5
clone_size: .
cdr3_aa: CASSLWDGVTRDSNQPQHF
cdr3_nt: TGTGCCAGCAGCTTATGGGACGGTGTAACACGCGATAGCAATCAGCCCCAGCATTTT

d_call: .
v_call: TRBV5-8
j_call: TRBJ1-5
clone_size: .
cdr3_aa: CASSLVNQPQHF
cdr3_nt: TGTGCCAGCAGCTTGGTGAATCAGCCCCAGCATTTT

d_call: .
v_call: TRBV2
j_call: TRBJ2-7
clone_size: .
cdr3_aa: CASSEAVLGPDGTYEQYF
cdr3_nt: TGTGCCAGCAGTGAAGCGGTGTTGGGTCCCGACGGGACCTACGAGCAGTACTTC

d_call: TRBD2
v_call: TRBV15
j_call: TRBJ2-3
clone_size: .
cdr3_aa: CATSRGGGGAGTDTQYF
cdr3_nt: TGTGCCACCAGCAGAGGAGGCGGGGGGGCGGGCACAGATACGCAGTATTTT

d_call: .
v_call: TRBV28
j_call: TRBJ1-5
clone_size: .
cdr3_aa: CASRQYSNQPQHF
cdr3_nt: TGTGCCAGCAGACAGTATAGCAATCAGCCCCAGCATTTT

d_call: .
v_call: TRBV4-3
j_call: TRBJ1-5
clone_size: .
cdr3_aa: CASSQAPGDNQPQHF
cdr3_nt: TGCGCCAGCAGCCAAGCTCCCGGGGATAATCAGCCCCAGCATTTT

d_call: .
v_call: TRBV7-9
j_call: TRBJ1-1
clone_size: .
cdr3_aa: CASSLLAGTATEAFF
cdr3_nt: TGTGCCAGCAGCTTACTAGCCGGGACGGCCACTGAAGCTTTCTTT

d_call: .
v_call: TRBV11-3
j_call: TRBJ2-2
clone_size: .
cdr3_aa: CASSFSGGSGELFF
cdr3_nt: TGTGCCAGCAGCTTTTCTGGAGGGTCCGGGGAGCTGTTTTTT

d_call: TRBD1
v_call: TRBV19
j_call: TRBJ1-2
clone_size: .
cdr3_aa: CASSVRDRQSSYGYTF
cdr3_nt: TGTGCCAGTAGTGTCCGGGACAGGCAGTCGAGTTATGGCTACACCTTC

d_call: TRBD2
v_call: TRBV9
j_call: TRBJ2-3
clone_size: once
cdr3_aa: CASSSSFGERESDTQYF
cdr3_nt: TGTGCCAGCAGCTCTAGCTTCGGAGAGCGGGAGTCAGATACGCAGTATTTT

d_call: .
v_call: TRBV9
j_call: TRBJ1-1
clone_size: .
cdr3_aa: CASSEGGHTEAFF
cdr3_nt: TGTGCCAGCAGCGAGGGGGGTCACACTGAAGCTTTCTTT

d_call: TRBD1
v_call: TRBV29-1
j_call: TRBJ2-7
clone_size: few
cdr3_aa: CSVTNPGQGYEQYF
cdr3_nt: TGCAGCGTTACTAACCCGGGACAGGGCTACGAGCAGTACTTC

d_call: .
v_call: TRBV4-3
j_call: TRBJ1-5
clone_size: .
cdr3_aa: CASSQDWSASNQPQHF
cdr3_nt: TGCGCCAGCAGCCAAGATTGGTCAGCTAGCAATCAGCCCCAGCATTTT

d_call: .
v_call: TRBV13
j_call: TRBJ1-2
clone_size: .
cdr3_aa: CASNPWGGAVGYTF
cdr3_nt: TGTGCCAGCAACCCTTGGGGAGGGGCGGTTGGCTACACCTTC

d_call: TRBD1
v_call: TRBV6-5
j_call: TRBJ1-1
clone_size: once
cdr3_aa: CAVGTVMNTEAFF
cdr3_nt: TGTGCCGTAGGGACAGTGATGAACACTGAAGCTTTCTTT

d_call: .
v_call: TRBV28
j_call: TRBJ2-1
clone_size: .
cdr3_aa: CASSFPSSYNEQFF
cdr3_nt: TGTGCCAGCAGTTTCCCTAGCTCCTACAATGAGCAGTTCTTC

d_call: .
v_call: TRBV13
j_call: TRBJ1-3
clone_size: .
cdr3_aa: CASSLIGSGNTIYF
cdr3_nt: TGTGCCAGCAGCTTAATCGGCTCTGGAAACACCATATATTTT

d_call: .
v_call: TRBV6-5
j_call: TRBJ2-7
clone_size: .
cdr3_aa: CASSASKGPYEQYF
cdr3_nt: TGTGCCAGCAGTGCCTCCAAGGGGCCCTACGAGCAGTACTTC

d_call: .
v_call: TRBV30
j_call: TRBJ2-7
clone_size: .
cdr3_aa: CALDVVGGSSYEQYF
cdr3_nt: TGTGCCTTAGACGTCGTGGGGGGTAGCTCCTACGAGCAGTACTTC

d_call: .
v_call: TRBV29-1
j_call: TRBJ2-1
clone_size: .
cdr3_aa: CSVETLNEQFF
cdr3_nt: TGCAGCGTTGAAACCCTCAATGAGCAGTTCTTC

d_call: .
v_call: TRBV9
j_call: TRBJ2-1
clone_size: .
cdr3_aa: CASSVGPYNEQFF
cdr3_nt: TGTGCCAGCAGCGTAGGCCCGTACAATGAGCAGTTCTTC

d_call: .
v_call: TRBV14
j_call: TRBJ1-1
clone_size: .
cdr3_aa: CASSHATGMNTEAFF
cdr3_nt: TGTGCCAGCAGCCACGCTACAGGCATGAACACTGAAGCTTTCTTT

d_call: .
v_call: TRBV9
j_call: TRBJ2-1
clone_size: .
cdr3_aa: CASSDRTYNEQFF
cdr3_nt: TGTGCCAGCAGCGATCGAACCTACAATGAGCAGTTCTTC

d_call: TRBD2
v_call: TRBV12-5
j_call: TRBJ2-7
clone_size: .
cdr3_aa: CASGLGPLAALPPYEQYF
cdr3_nt: TGTGCTAGTGGTTTGGGCCCCCTAGCGGCCCTCCCCCCATACGAGCAGTACTTC

d_call: TRBD1
v_call: TRBV5-6
j_call: TRBJ2-7
clone_size: once
cdr3_aa: CASSDRVLSYEQYF
cdr3_nt: TGTGCCAGCAGCGACAGGGTTCTCTCCTACGAGCAGTACTTC

d_call: TRBD1
v_call: TRBV30
j_call: TRBJ2-1
clone_size: .
cdr3_aa: CAWSPQGDQQFF
cdr3_nt: TGTGCCTGGAGTCCACAGGGGGACCAGCAGTTCTTC

d_call: TRBD1
v_call: TRBV16
j_call: TRBJ2-3
clone_size: .
cdr3_aa: CASSQTGAPTDTQYF
cdr3_nt: TGTGCCAGCAGCCAGACAGGGGCCCCCACAGATACGCAGTATTTT

d_call: .
v_call: TRBV15
j_call: TRBJ2-1
clone_size: .
cdr3_aa: CATRIRGAAYNEQFF
cdr3_nt: TGTGCCACCAGAATACGGGGGGCTGCGTACAATGAGCAGTTCTTC

d_call: TRBD2
v_call: TRBV19
j_call: TRBJ2-3
clone_size: .
cdr3_aa: CASSVGTSLRDTQYF
cdr3_nt: TGTGCCAGTAGTGTTGGGACTAGCCTACGCGATACGCAGTATTTT

d_call: .
v_call: TRBV9
j_call: TRBJ2-5
clone_size: .
cdr3_aa: CASSDTGSVGTQYF
cdr3_nt: TGTGCCAGCAGCGATACGGGATCTGTAGGGACCCAGTACTTC

d_call: TRBD2
v_call: TRBV6-4
j_call: TRBJ2-1
clone_size: .
cdr3_aa: CASSDSSGGGNEQFF
cdr3_nt: TGTGCCAGCAGTGACTCAAGCGGGGGGGGTAATGAGCAGTTCTTC

d_call: TRBD1
v_call: TRBV6-4
j_call: TRBJ1-5
clone_size: .
cdr3_aa: CASSDSGQGGFGNQPQHF
cdr3_nt: TGTGCCAGCAGTGACTCGGGACAGGGCGGATTTGGCAATCAGCCCCAGCATTTT

d_call: .
v_call: TRBV6-5
j_call: TRBJ1-2
clone_size: .
cdr3_aa: CASSYGGIGNYGYTF
cdr3_nt: TGTGCCAGCAGTTACGGGGGAATTGGTAACTATGGCTACACCTTC

d_call: TRBD1
v_call: TRBV27
j_call: TRBJ1-1
clone_size: .
cdr3_aa: CASSPIRQGGEAFF
cdr3_nt: TGTGCCAGCAGTCCCATCCGCCAGGGGGGAGAAGCTTTCTTT

d_call: TRBD1
v_call: TRBV29-1
j_call: TRBJ2-2
clone_size: once
cdr3_aa: CSVETGQGSPGELFF
cdr3_nt: TGCAGCGTTGAAACGGGACAGGGCTCCCCCGGGGAGCTGTTTTTT